Listed below are T cell receptor beta chains from one sample, sequenced in a study of control samples from healthy donors and cancer patients. Profiled with immunoSEQ multiplex PCR; TCRdb holds only in-frame clones, not every one. This sample yields roughly 130,000 clones, of which roughly 91% are seen a single time; about 1.5% belongs to the top ten. Material: PBMCs. All receptors come from a man aged 50-59 years with head and neck cancer. The conserved cysteine and the conserved F or W are not part of the CDR3 here.

ASSLNGKTITGELF	14	TRBV5-1	TRBJ2-2
ASSLTGYIENTEAF	14	TRBV11-1	TRBJ1-1
AWSGPAVQQRTQY	13	TRBV30	TRBJ2-5
ASSRMVSGGRSTDTQY	16	TRBV4-2	TRBJ2-3
ASSATGWGNTIY	12	TRBV7-2	TRBJ1-3
STLSGWEQF	9	TRBV20-1	TRBJ2-1
ASSEETGIYGYT	12	TRBV6-1	TRBJ1-2
ASRPIVGQGATAGANVLT	18	TRBV28	TRBJ2-6
ASSEWDTEAF	10	TRBV25-1	TRBJ1-1
ATSRFRDYGYT	11	TRBV15	TRBJ1-2
ASMTGAPDTQY	11	TRBV12-3/TRBV12-4	TRBJ2-3
ASSSLDRDKQY	11	TRBV6-5	TRBJ2-7
ASSLGQGNTEAF	12	TRBV7-2	TRBJ1-1
ASSQEPVPPLH	11	TRBV4-1	TRBJ1-6
ASSLVGTGTYSYT	13	TRBV11-2	TRBJ1-2
ASSPLSKALNTNTEAF	16	TRBV5-1	TRBJ1-1
ASSLTGPGPTEAF	13	TRBV7-8	TRBJ1-1
ATSDQAYEQY	10	TRBV24-1	TRBJ2-7
ASSFEGHTYTEAF	13	TRBV5-1	TRBJ1-1
ASSPGQQGRYGYT	13	TRBV18	TRBJ1-2
SIRDNSNSPLH	11	TRBV29-1	TRBJ1-6
ASSPGANVLT	10	TRBV14	TRBJ2-6
ASSRTAPQPQH	11	TRBV6-5	TRBJ1-5
ASSLQTGVQETQY	13	TRBV5-1	TRBJ2-5
ASSSRLVTGGNSPLH	15	TRBV28	TRBJ1-6
ASSFRVEDSYNSPLH	15	TRBV5-1	TRBJ1-6
TSSIGGLSTEAF	12	TRBV19	TRBJ1-1
ASSRLAKTADTQY	13	TRBV7-2	TRBJ2-3
ASTNQQTQPQH	11	TRBV5-5	TRBJ1-5